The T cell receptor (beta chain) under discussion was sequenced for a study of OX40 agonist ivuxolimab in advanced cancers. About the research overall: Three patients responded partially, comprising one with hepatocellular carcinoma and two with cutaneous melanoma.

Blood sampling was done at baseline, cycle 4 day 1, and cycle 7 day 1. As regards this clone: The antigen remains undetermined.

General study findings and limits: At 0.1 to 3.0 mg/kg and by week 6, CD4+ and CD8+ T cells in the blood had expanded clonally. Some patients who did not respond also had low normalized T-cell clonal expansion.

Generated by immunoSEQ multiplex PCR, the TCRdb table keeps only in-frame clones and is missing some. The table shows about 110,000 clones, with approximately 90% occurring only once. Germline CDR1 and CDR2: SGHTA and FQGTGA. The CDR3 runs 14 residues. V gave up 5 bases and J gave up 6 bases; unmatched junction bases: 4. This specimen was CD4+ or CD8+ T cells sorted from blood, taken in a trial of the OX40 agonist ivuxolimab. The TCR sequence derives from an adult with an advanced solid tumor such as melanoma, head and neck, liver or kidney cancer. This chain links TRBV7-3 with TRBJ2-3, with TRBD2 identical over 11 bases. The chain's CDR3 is CASSPRTSGDTQYF. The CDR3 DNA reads TGTGCCAGCAGCCCGAGGACTAGCGGGGATACGCAGTATTTT.